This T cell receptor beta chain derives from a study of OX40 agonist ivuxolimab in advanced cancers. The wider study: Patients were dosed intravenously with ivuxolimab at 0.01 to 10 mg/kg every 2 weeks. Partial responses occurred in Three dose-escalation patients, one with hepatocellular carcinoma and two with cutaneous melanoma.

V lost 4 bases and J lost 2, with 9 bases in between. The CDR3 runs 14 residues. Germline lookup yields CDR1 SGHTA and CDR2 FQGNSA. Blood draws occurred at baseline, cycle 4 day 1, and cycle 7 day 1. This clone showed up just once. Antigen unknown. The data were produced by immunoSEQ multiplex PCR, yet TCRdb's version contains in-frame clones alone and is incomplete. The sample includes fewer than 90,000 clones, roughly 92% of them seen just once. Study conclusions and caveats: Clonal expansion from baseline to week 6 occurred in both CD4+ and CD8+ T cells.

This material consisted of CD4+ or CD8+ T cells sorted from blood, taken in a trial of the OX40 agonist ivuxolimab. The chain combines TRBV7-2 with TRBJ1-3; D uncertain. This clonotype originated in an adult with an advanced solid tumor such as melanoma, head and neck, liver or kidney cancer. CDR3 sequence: CASSYATTGNTIYF. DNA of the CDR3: TGTGCCAGCAGCTACGCAACGACTGGAAACACCATATATTTT.